The sample holds one count of the clone carrying this TCR beta chain. Its target is not known. Germline V lookup: CDR1 DFQATT, CDR2 SNEGSKA (reference sequence). This CDR3 is 11 amino acids long. Together with a sample-barcoded 5' primer, a J-beta primer mix was included in a second PCR lasting roughly 7 to 11 cycles. TCRdb passed the 5' RACE reads through MiXCR, listing each CDR3 protein once. This sample carries 700,000 to 850,000 distinct CDR3 sequences, 40% to 65% of them seen once, and the ten largest clones take about 42%. The data are from a study of blood T cells in healthy people across ages. As for the study in general: Capturing about one barcoded beta molecule per two T cells was achieved by template switching. General study findings and limits: Older age went with lower TCR beta diversity per million T cells, in a roughly linear way. Donor CMV status, an unknown factor, possibly confounded changes in expanded clonotypes.

The TCR sequence derives from a man older than 75 in good health. Sequencing was carried out using blood. The chain has TRBV20-1 and TRBJ2-4; D gene unclear. With the DNA end fitting TRBJ2-5 better, the J assignment may be wrong. DNA of the CDR3: TGCAGTGCCGCTCTAACTGAGACCCAGTACTTC. Encoded protein: CSAALTETQYF.